These T cell receptor beta chains were read from a single sample in a study of OX40 agonist ivuxolimab in advanced cancers. Profiled with immunoSEQ multiplex PCR; TCRdb holds only in-frame clones, not every one. The table lists tens of thousands of clones, around 91% of them singletons, with 15% to 20% in the top ten. Source: CD4+ or CD8+ T cells sorted from blood, taken in a trial of the OX40 agonist ivuxolimab. The source is an adult with an advanced solid tumor such as melanoma, head and neck, liver or kidney cancer. The CDR3 runs from the conserved cysteine through the conserved F or W. Fields, in order: CDR3 length, D gene, J gene, V gene, CDR3 protein. D genes are given only for firm matches.

15,.,TRBJ2-2,TRBV4-2,CASSQGRSNTGELFF
16,.,TRBJ1-6,TRBV28,CASSPLRDAFNSPLHF
17,.,TRBJ2-2,TRBV28,CASRTGTRESRTGELFF
16,TRBD1,TRBJ1-1,TRBV4-1,CASSQGTGRRDTEAFF
12,.,TRBJ1-1,TRBV11-3,CASSLEGREAFF
15,.,TRBJ2-5,TRBV7-7,CASSLVYSDQETQYF
14,TRBD1,TRBJ2-1,TRBV2,CASSEGTVYNEQFF
19,.,TRBJ2-1,TRBV13,CASSVAGPSDRGGQNEQFF
11,.,TRBJ2-1,TRBV27,CASSSLFEQFF
15,TRBD1,TRBJ1-1,TRBV7-6,CASSDGTGLLTEAFF
16,.,TRBJ2-7,TRBV13,CASSLVGVGTAYEQYF
16,TRBD1,TRBJ1-2,TRBV7-9,CASSLPEGAPHYGYTF
15,.,TRBJ2-7,TRBV4-1,CASSQDRDVLYEQYF
15,TRBD1,TRBJ2-7,TRBV7-8,CASTIRGQGAREQYF
16,.,TRBJ2-1,TRBV28,CASSTSPIGANNEQFF
17,TRBD1,TRBJ2-1,TRBV7-9,CASSPQQGMNPYNEQFF
11,.,TRBJ2-1,TRBV5-4,CASSLANEQFF
16,.,TRBJ1-2,TRBV27,CASSLIRGVVVHGYTF
17,.,TRBJ2-2,TRBV7-3,CASSLMEGAGNTGELFF
15,TRBD2,TRBJ2-1,TRBV19,CASTPAGSSYNEQFF
15,.,TRBJ1-2,TRBV6-1,CASSETIAAALGYTF
14,.,TRBJ1-1,TRBV5-6,CASSYPTANTEAFF
11,TRBD2,TRBJ2-1,TRBV19,CASSISGPQFF
16,.,TRBJ1-1,TRBV4-2,CASSQDWEGFNTEAFF
15,.,TRBJ2-2,TRBV5-6,CASSWSGGHRGELFF
14,.,TRBJ2-5,TRBV7-2,CASSLFRRQETQYF
15,TRBD2,TRBJ2-1,TRBV15,CATRRRGLEGDEQFF
13,.,TRBJ1-1,TRBV5-1,CASSLAATIEAFF
15,.,TRBJ2-3,TRBV6-6,CASSYSNRESDTQYF
15,.,TRBJ2-2,TRBV5-1,CASSRDRSNTGELFF
16,.,TRBJ1-2,TRBV21-1,CASSKGRDRGFYGYTF
13,.,TRBJ2-2,TRBV7-9,CASTPSMVGELFF
15,.,TRBJ2-2,TRBV28,CASSLPDTVAGELFF
16,.,TRBJ2-3,TRBV9,CASSVASGLRSDTQYF
15,.,TRBJ2-6,TRBV6-1,CASNLDSSGANVLTF
11,TRBD2,TRBJ2-1,TRBV20-1,CSARPGLEQFF
14,TRBD2,TRBJ2-7,TRBV4-3,CASSQAGGLYEQYF
16,.,TRBJ1-4,TRBV7-8,CASSLASRGGNEKLFF
15,.,TRBJ2-1,TRBV7-9,CASSLMAGSYNEQFF
15,TRBD1,TRBJ2-5,TRBV7-9,CASSPGTAQGETQYF
16,.,TRBJ1-3,TRBV2,CASSETGAFTGNTIYF
12,.,TRBJ2-1,TRBV6-6,CASSSWDNEQFF
13,.,TRBJ2-7,TRBV28,CASSLDDIYEQYF
15,TRBD1,TRBJ1-6,TRBV27,CASSVGQGVGSPLHF
13,.,TRBJ1-1,TRBV11-1,CASSLMKNTEAFF
15,.,TRBJ2-7,TRBV5-1,CASSLVGTDGYEQYF
13,TRBD1,TRBJ1-1,TRBV15,CATSTTGLTEAFF
14,TRBD2,TRBJ2-2,TRBV28,CASSGGGDTGELFF
18,TRBD2,TRBJ2-2,TRBV28,CASSSGLAGGLNTGELFF
14,.,TRBJ2-3,TRBV9,CASSVDDFTDTQYF
12,.,TRBJ2-3,TRBV7-9,CASSFGEDTQYF
12,.,TRBJ2-1,TRBV12-2,CAPRTSYNEQFF
13,.,TRBJ2-1,TRBV5-1,CASSLRIADEQFF
15,.,TRBJ2-1,TRBV10-3,CAISELTGTLNEQFF
16,.,TRBJ2-1,TRBV19,CASSIDPDNSYNEQFF